This T cell receptor (beta chain) was recovered during a study of blood T cell repertoires in COVID-19. This clone was found a few times. Assay: immunoSEQ multiplex PCR; the TCRdb copy retains only in-frame clones and omits some. Seen here are about 270,000 clones, around 85% observed once, and the top ten hold 8.5% to 9.5%. The TCR was taken from a woman between 45 and 65 years old with acute COVID-19. Sequenced material: PBMCs or T cells enriched from blood (not recorded which).

This CDR3 reads CASSVDGASSPLHF. CDR3 DNA sequence: TGTGCCAGCAGCGTAGATGGGGCAAGCTCACCCCTCCACTTT. The V and J genes are TRBV9 and TRBJ1-6; weak D call: TRBD1 (5 bases). Germline V gene data show CDR1 as SGDLS and CDR2 as YYNGEE. V was shortened by 0 bases and J by 10 bases, with 11 bases between the two germline ends. CDR3 length: 14 amino acids.